These T cell receptor beta chains were read from a single sample in a study of blood T cell repertoires in COVID-19. Measured with immunoSEQ multiplex PCR; TCRdb has only the in-frame clones, and not every one. Here the sample spans around 140,000 clones, approximately 83% being singletons. Sequenced material: peripheral blood. The receptor source for this set is an older woman with acute or convalescent COVID-19. CDR3s include the opening cysteine and the closing phenylalanine or tryptophan. The order of the fields is clone size, J gene, D gene, V gene, CDR3 DNA, CDR3 protein. The D gene is left open where the match is weak. Some rows mark clone size as missing; the rest say once, few, many or name a class of expanded clone.

>few|TRBJ1-6|.|TRBV28
TGTGCCAGCAGCCCATTCCAGAATTCACCCCTCCACTTT
CASSPFQNSPLHF
>.|TRBJ2-7|.|TRBV29-1
TGCAGCGTTGAGACAGCCGGCCACGAGCAGTACTTC
CSVETAGHEQYF
>.|TRBJ1-4|.|TRBV10-3
TGTGCCATCAGTGACTCCGCGGGGCAGGGCGGAGGGGAAAAACTGTTTTTT
CAISDSAGQGGGEKLFF
>.|TRBJ1-6|TRBD1|TRBV2
TGTGCCAGCAGATCGGGACAGGGGGACTATAATTCACCCCTCCACTTT
CASRSGQGDYNSPLHF
>.|TRBJ2-7|TRBD1|TRBV7-9
TGTGCCAGCAGCCGGGGACAGGGGGGCCCCTACGAGCAGTACTTC
CASSRGQGGPYEQYF
>few|TRBJ2-1|.|TRBV7-6
TGTGCCAGCAGCTTAGCGTTCGGAGGGACCCTGGATGAGCAGTTCTTC
CASSLAFGGTLDEQFF
>.|TRBJ1-3|TRBD1|TRBV3-1/TRBV3-2
TGTGCCAGCAGCCGGACAGGGGCAAGAGGAAACACCATATATTTT
CASSRTGARGNTIYF
>few|TRBJ2-2|.|TRBV9
TGTGCCAGCAGCGTACAGGGCGTGGGGGAGCTGTTTTTT
CASSVQGVGELFF
>.|TRBJ2-7|TRBD2|TRBV11-1
TGTGCCAGCAGCCGCTCACTAGCGGAGTCCTACGAGCAGTACTTC
CASSRSLAESYEQYF
>.|TRBJ2-5|.|TRBV4-1
TGCGCCAGCAGCCAAGTAGGAGCGGAGACCCAGTACTTC
CASSQVGAETQYF
>once|TRBJ1-1|.|TRBV28
TGTGCCAGCAGGTCCCTCTCCACGGGGTTGATGAACACTGAAGCTTTCTTT
CASRSLSTGLMNTEAFF
>.|TRBJ2-7|.|TRBV27
TGTGCCAGCAGTTTTCGAGTCTCCTACGAGCAGTACTTC
CASSFRVSYEQYF
>.|TRBJ2-1|.|TRBV2
TGTGCCAGCAGTCCTCCCGGGCTAGCGTTAGAGCAGTTCTTC
CASSPPGLALEQFF
>.|TRBJ2-7|TRBD1|TRBV28
TGTGCCAGCTTCCCGGGACAGGGAGCGCTAGGCGAGCAGTACTTC
CASFPGQGALGEQYF
>.|TRBJ2-2|.|TRBV7-3
TGTGCCAGCAGCTTAAACAGGGTTCCCGGGGAGCTGTTTTTT
CASSLNRVPGELFF
>.|TRBJ2-7|.|TRBV5-4
TGTGCCAGCAGCTTGGCTCCCCTCTCCTACGAGCAGTACTTC
CASSLAPLSYEQYF
>.|TRBJ2-2|TRBD1|TRBV2
TGTGCCAGCAGATTACAGGGGGCCGGGGAGCTGTTTTTT
CASRLQGAGELFF
>.|TRBJ2-7|.|TRBV6-5
TGTGCCAGCAGTTATGCGTGGCGGTCAAATTACGAGCAGTACTTC
CASSYAWRSNYEQYF
>.|TRBJ1-3|.|TRBV7-9
TGTGCCAGCAGCCCCGCGGGGGGGCGAGGAAACACCATATATTTT
CASSPAGGRGNTIYF
>.|TRBJ2-7|.|TRBV21-1
TGTGCCAGCAGCCACACCCCCAGCGGGGGGGGGTCCTACGAGCAGTACTTC
CASSHTPSGGGSYEQYF
>.|TRBJ1-3|.|TRBV4-3
TGCGCCAGCAGCCAAGATTTAGGGGCCTCCTCTGGAAACACCATATATTTT
CASSQDLGASSGNTIYF
>.|TRBJ2-7|TRBD2|TRBV3-1/TRBV3-2
TGTGCCAGCAGCGATACCGGGACTAGCGGGAGAACCTACGAGCAGTACTTC
CASSDTGTSGRTYEQYF
>.|TRBJ2-1|.|TRBV6-5
TGTGCCAGCAGTTACTCGGAGGGTGACAATGAGCAGTTCTTC
CASSYSEGDNEQFF
>.|TRBJ2-3|.|TRBV4-1
TGCGCCAGCAGCCAAGACCCGTATCGCACAGATACGCAGTATTTT
CASSQDPYRTDTQYF
>.|TRBJ1-1|.|TRBV7-3
TGTGCCAGCAGCACCCGGCAGGGTGGGACACTAGAAGCTTTCTTT
CASSTRQGGTLEAFF
>.|TRBJ1-2|.|TRBV11-1
TGTGCCAGCAGCTTAGTGGAGGCCAGAGCTAACTATGGCTACACCTTC
CASSLVEARANYGYTF
>.|TRBJ2-2|TRBD2|TRBV7-2
TGTGCCAGCAGTTTTACCGGGACTAGACCGAACACCGGGGAGCTGTTTTTT
CASSFTGTRPNTGELFF
>.|TRBJ1-1|.|TRBV5-1
TGCGCCAGCAGACTCGAAACAGGGAACACTGAAGCTTTCTTT
CASRLETGNTEAFF
>once|TRBJ1-5|.|TRBV15
TGTGCCACCAGCCCTCGGGGGGTGGTAAATCAGCCCCAGCATTTT
CATSPRGVVNQPQHF
>.|TRBJ1-1|TRBD1|TRBV7-2
TGTGCCAGCAGCTACGGACAGGGGAGTGAAGCTTTCTTT
CASSYGQGSEAFF
>.|TRBJ1-1|.|TRBV25-1
TGTGCCAGTAAGCAGGGAACCCTTGAAGCTTTCTTT
CASKQGTLEAFF
>.|TRBJ2-1|.|TRBV27
TGTGCCAGCTCCCTGGTCGGGACACACAATGAGCAGTTCTTC
CASSLVGTHNEQFF
>.|TRBJ2-1|TRBD2|TRBV7-2
TGTGCCAGCAGGGGGACTAGCGGCAATGAGCAGTTCTTC
CASRGTSGNEQFF
>.|TRBJ2-7|TRBD2|TRBV7-2
TGTGCCAGCAGCCGTGCGGGGGGGGGCGGTTACGAGCAGTACTTC
CASSRAGGGGYEQYF
>.|TRBJ2-5|.|TRBV14
TGTGCCAGCAGCACTCGTTATGAAGAGACCCAGTACTTC
CASSTRYEETQYF
>.|TRBJ2-7|.|TRBV30
TGTGCCGGCGCTCGGCGGGGCTCCTACGAGCAGTACTTC
CAGARRGSYEQYF
>.|TRBJ1-1|.|TRBV11-3
TGTGCCAGCAGACCGACGGGAAACACTGAAGCTTTCTTT
CASRPTGNTEAFF
>.|TRBJ2-5|.|TRBV19
TGTGCCAGTAGTATGGACAGCCAAGAGACCCAGTACTTC
CASSMDSQETQYF
>.|TRBJ2-7|.|TRBV10-2
TGCGCCAGCAGTCTGCCAGCGCCTAGCTCCTACGAGCAGTACTTC
CASSLPAPSSYEQYF
>.|TRBJ2-3|TRBD2|TRBV5-1
TGCGCCAGCAGCTTGGGACTAGCGGGGGACACAGATACGCAGTATTTT
CASSLGLAGDTDTQYF
>.|TRBJ1-5|.|TRBV21-1
TGTGCCAGCAGCAAAGCTAACTCGGCGGCGAATCAGCCCCAGCATTTT
CASSKANSAANQPQHF
>.|TRBJ2-5|.|TRBV21-1
TGTGCCAGCAGCCACCTGCGGGGACTAGCGGTTCTAGAGGGGGAGACCCAGTACTTC
CASSHLRGLAVLEGETQYF
>.|TRBJ1-3|.|TRBV30
TGTGCCTGGACTATCTCTGGAAACACCATATATTTT
CAWTISGNTIYF
>.|TRBJ2-2|.|TRBV27
TGTGCCAGCATGCCAGGGATGAACACCGGGGAGCTGTTTTTT
CASMPGMNTGELFF
>.|TRBJ2-1|TRBD2|TRBV24-1
TGTGCCACCAGTGATTCTATGACTAGCGGGAGAGGGAGGATAAATGAGCAGTTCTTC
CATSDSMTSGRGRINEQFF
>.|TRBJ2-2|.|TRBV9
TGTGCCAGCAGCGTAACTCCGAACACCGGGGAGCTGTTTTTT
CASSVTPNTGELFF
>.|TRBJ2-7|.|TRBV11-2
TGTGCCAGCAGCTTAGTGCGGGGCTCCTACGAGCAGTACTTC
CASSLVRGSYEQYF
>.|TRBJ2-5|TRBD1|TRBV4-2
TGTGCCAGCAGCGTGCGGACAGGCAACCAAGAGACCCAGTACTTC
CASSVRTGNQETQYF
>few|TRBJ2-2|.|TRBV7-9
TGTGCCAGCAGCGCACACCCTGGACTGAACACCGGGGAGCTGTTTTTT
CASSAHPGLNTGELFF
>.|TRBJ2-7|TRBD2|TRBV30
TGTGCCTGGAGTGTTCCGGGACTAGCGGGAGGGCCTAGCTCCTACGAGCAGTACTTC
CAWSVPGLAGGPSSYEQYF
>.|TRBJ2-5|.|TRBV4-1
TGCGCCAGCAGCCAAGGGTCTAGAGGCGAGACCCAGTACTTC
CASSQGSRGETQYF
>.|TRBJ2-2|.|TRBV5-6
TGTGCCAGCAGGACACTTCGCACCGGGGAGCTGTTTTTT
CASRTLRTGELFF
>.|TRBJ1-2|.|TRBV2
TGTGCCAGCAGTGACGGCGGAGGCTACACCTTC
CASSDGGGYTF
>.|TRBJ2-7|TRBD2|TRBV7-8
TGTGCCAGCAGCTTCGGGACTAGCGGGAGGCCCCCTAGGGAGCAGTACTTC
CASSFGTSGRPPREQYF
>.|TRBJ2-7|TRBD2|TRBV7-9
TGTGCCAGCAGCAAAGCGGGAGGGCCAGACGAGCAGTACTTC
CASSKAGGPDEQYF
>.|TRBJ1-4|TRBD1|TRBV6-5
TGTGCCAGCAGTTACTCGAGGGGACAGGGAAATGAAAAACTGTTTTTT
CASSYSRGQGNEKLFF
>.|TRBJ2-1|.|TRBV9
TGTGCCAGCAGCGTAGAAAGGCTTAGCGGTGAGCAGTTCTTC
CASSVERLSGEQFF
>.|TRBJ1-1|.|TRBV28
TGTGCCAGCAGTACCACTGTCGGTCCCCTATTCATGAACACTGAAGCTTTCTTT
CASSTTVGPLFMNTEAFF
>.|TRBJ2-3|.|TRBV7-9
TGTGCCAGCAGCCTAGGCCCGGTTGCGTTGGCAGATACGCAGTATTTT
CASSLGPVALADTQYF
>.|TRBJ1-5|TRBD1|TRBV28
TGTGCCAGCAGCAAGGGACAGCCCATTAATAGCAATCAGCCCCAGCATTTT
CASSKGQPINSNQPQHF